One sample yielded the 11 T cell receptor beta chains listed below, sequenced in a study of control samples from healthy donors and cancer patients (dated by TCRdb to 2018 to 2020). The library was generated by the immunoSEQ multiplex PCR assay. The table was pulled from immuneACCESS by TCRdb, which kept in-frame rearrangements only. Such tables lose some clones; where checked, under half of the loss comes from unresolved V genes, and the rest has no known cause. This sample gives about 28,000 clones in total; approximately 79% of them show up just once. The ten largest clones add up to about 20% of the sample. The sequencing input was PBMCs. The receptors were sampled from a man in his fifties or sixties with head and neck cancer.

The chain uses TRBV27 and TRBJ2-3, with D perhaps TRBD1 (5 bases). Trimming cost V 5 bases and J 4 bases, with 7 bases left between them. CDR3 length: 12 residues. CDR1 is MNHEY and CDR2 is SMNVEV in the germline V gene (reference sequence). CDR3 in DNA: TGTGCCAGCAGTCAAGGGGCAGATACGCAGTATTTT. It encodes CASSQGADTQYF.

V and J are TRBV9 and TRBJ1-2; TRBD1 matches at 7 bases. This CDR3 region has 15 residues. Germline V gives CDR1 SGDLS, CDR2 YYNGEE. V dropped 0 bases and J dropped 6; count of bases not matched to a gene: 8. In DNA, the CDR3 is TGTGCCAGCAGCGTAGGCGGGAGGGGGCGCGATGGCTACACCTTC. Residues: CASSVGGRGRDGYTF.

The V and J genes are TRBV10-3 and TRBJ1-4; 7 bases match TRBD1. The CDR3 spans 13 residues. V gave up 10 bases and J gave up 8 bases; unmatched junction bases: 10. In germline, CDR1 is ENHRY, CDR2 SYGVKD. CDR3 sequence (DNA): TGTGCCACCCGCAGGGGGAAGGTGGAAAAACTGTTTTTT. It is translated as CATRRGKVEKLFF.

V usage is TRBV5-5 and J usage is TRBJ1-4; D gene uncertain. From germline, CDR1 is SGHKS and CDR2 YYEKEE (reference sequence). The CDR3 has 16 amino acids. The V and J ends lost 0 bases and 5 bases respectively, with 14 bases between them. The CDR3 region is CASSLEVGRSNEKLFF. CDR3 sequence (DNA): TGTGCCAGCAGCTTGGAGGTGGGGAGGTCCAATGAAAAACTGTTTTTT.

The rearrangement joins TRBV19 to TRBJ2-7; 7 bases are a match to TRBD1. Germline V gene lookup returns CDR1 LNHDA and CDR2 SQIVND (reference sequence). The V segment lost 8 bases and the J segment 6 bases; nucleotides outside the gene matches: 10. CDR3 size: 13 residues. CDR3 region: CASLGTDSLEQYF. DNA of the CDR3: TGTGCCAGTCTCGGGACAGATAGCCTCGAGCAGTACTTC.

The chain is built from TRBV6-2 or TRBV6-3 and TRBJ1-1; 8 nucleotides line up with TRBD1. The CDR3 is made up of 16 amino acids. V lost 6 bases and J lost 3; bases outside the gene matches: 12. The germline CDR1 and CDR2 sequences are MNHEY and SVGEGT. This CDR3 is CASSVHGQGGDTEAFF. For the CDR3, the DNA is TGTGCCAGCAGCGTACACGGACAGGGTGGGGACACTGAAGCTTTCTTT.

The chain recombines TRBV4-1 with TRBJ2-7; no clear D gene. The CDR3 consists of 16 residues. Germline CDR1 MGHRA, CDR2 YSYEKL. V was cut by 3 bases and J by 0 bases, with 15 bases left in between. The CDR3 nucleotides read TGCGCCAGCAGCCATCACCCGGTAGGCGCCTCCTACGAGCAGTACTTC. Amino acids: CASSHHPVGASYEQYF.

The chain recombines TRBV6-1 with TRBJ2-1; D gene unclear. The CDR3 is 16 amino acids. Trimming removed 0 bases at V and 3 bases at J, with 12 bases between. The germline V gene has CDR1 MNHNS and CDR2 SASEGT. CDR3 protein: CASSEADSERYNEQFF. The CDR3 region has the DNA TGTGCCAGCAGTGAAGCAGATTCGGAGCGCTACAATGAGCAGTTCTTC.

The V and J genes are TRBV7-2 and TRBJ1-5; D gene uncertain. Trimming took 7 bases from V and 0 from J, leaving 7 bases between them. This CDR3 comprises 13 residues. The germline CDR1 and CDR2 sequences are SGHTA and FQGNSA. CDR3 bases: TGTGCCAGCACGAGTTATAGCAATCAGCCCCAGCATTTT. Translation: CASTSYSNQPQHF.

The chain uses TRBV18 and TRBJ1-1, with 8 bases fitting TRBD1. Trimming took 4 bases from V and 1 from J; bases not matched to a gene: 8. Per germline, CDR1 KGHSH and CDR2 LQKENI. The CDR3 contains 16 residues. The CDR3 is CASSLIGQGRNTEAFF. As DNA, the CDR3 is TGTGCCAGCTCACTCATCGGACAGGGAAGGAACACTGAAGCTTTCTTT.

This chain's CDR3 is CSASSPGGYTEAFF. In DNA form, the CDR3 reads TGCAGTGCTAGTTCTCCCGGAGGGTACACTGAAGCTTTCTTT. V is TRBV20-1 and J is TRBJ1-1; D is unclear. Germline lookup yields CDR1 DFQATT and CDR2 SNEGSKA (reference sequence). The CDR3 extends over 14 amino acids. Trimming took 3 bases from V and 3 from J, leaving 14 bases between them.